This T cell receptor (beta chain) comes out of a study of OX40 agonist ivuxolimab in advanced cancers. As for the study in general: The dose of intravenous ivuxolimab that patients received every 2 weeks ranged from 0.01 to 10 mg/kg. Study-wide results and limits: Normalized T-cell clonal expansion was also low in some nonresponders.

This CDR3 is 14 amino acids long. The germline V and J ends were trimmed by 3 bases and 0 bases, with 8 bases remaining between them. From germline, CDR1 is SEHNR and CDR2 FQNEAQ (reference sequence). Exclusion applied to patients with autoimmune disease history or systemic immunosuppression. Data came from immunoSEQ multiplex PCR; TCRdb stores just in-frame clones and leaves some out. The table lists tens of thousands of clones, around 84% of them singletons. This clone was detected only a few times. The antigen remains undetermined. The genes are TRBV7-9 and TRBJ1-2; D is perhaps TRBD1 (6 bases). The sequenced sample was CD4+ or CD8+ T cells sorted from blood, obtained in a trial of the OX40 agonist ivuxolimab. This receptor was obtained from an adult with an advanced solid tumor such as melanoma, head and neck, liver or kidney cancer. Here the CDR3 DNA reads TGTGCCAGCAGCTTGGGACAAACTAACTATGGCTACACCTTC. Its protein product is CASSLGQTNYGYTF.